This T cell receptor (beta chain) was profiled in a study of cytotoxic CD8 clonotypes in ibrutinib-treated CLL. At the level of the study: Responses comprised approximately 24 partial and 2 complete; at median about 71 months, 14 remained remitted and roughly 12 progressed. Study-level points and caveats: Clonotypes that were public were uncommon, and they contracted or stayed stable on treatment.

The sample holds a few counts of this clone. What it binds is unknown. The CDR3 loop spans 15 amino acids. The germline gives CDR1 MNHEY, CDR2 SMNVEV (reference sequence). V lost 6 bases to trimming and J lost 0 bases, with 15 bases between them. Some clones are missing from TCRdb's copy, which holds only in-frame ones; the method was immunoSEQ multiplex PCR. The sample contains tens of thousands of clones, approximately 57% of which appear only once. Genomic DNA in an amount of approximately 2 micrograms was extracted from cryopreserved PBMCs and used for the preparation of TCR beta libraries. Source: PBMCs, taken before ibrutinib treatment. The sequence came from a human donor with chronic lymphocytic leukemia. The rearrangement uses TRBV27 and TRBJ2-7; no definite D call. In DNA form, the CDR3 reads TGTGCCAGCAGGGGAACTGCCTTAAGCTCCTACGAGCAGTACTTC. It is translated as CASRGTALSSYEQYF.